These 21 T cell receptor beta chains were all obtained from the same sample, sequenced in a study of tumor T cells in aggressive B-cell lymphoma. The assay was immunoSEQ multiplex PCR, and TCRdb's table has in-frame clones only and misses some. Of some 5,900 clones in the sample, about 70% were seen once. The sequencing sample was made of tumor tissue. Source of these receptors: an adult with diffuse large B cell lymphoma.

The chain couples TRBV4-1 to TRBJ2-7, with 11 bases identical to TRBD2. Germline V lookup: CDR1 MGHRA, CDR2 YSYEKL. This CDR3 has 16 amino acids. The junction had 4 bases not matched to a gene; V was cut back by 0 bases and J by 3 bases. CDR3: CASSQDLTSGNYEQYF. The DNA of the CDR3 is TGCGCCAGCAGCCAAGATTTGACTAGCGGGAACTACGAGCAGTACTTC.

The rearrangement uses TRBV19 and TRBJ2-3; TRBD2 agrees at 12 bases. Germline CDR1 LNHDA, CDR2 SQIVND (reference sequence). The CDR3 has 19 amino acids. The J segment lost 4 bases and the V segment lost 2 bases, leaving 13 bases of the junction unmatched. DNA of the CDR3: TGTGCCAGTAGTATAAGGGGGCCTAGCGGGAGGGCCCGCGCAGATACGCAGTATTTT. Its protein product is CASSIRGPSGRARADTQYF.

The rearrangement joins TRBV25-1 to TRBJ2-7; TRBD2 is a possible D gene (6 bases). The CDR3 totals 14 residues. V shed 5 bases and J shed 0 bases, with 11 bases lying between them. Germline CDR1 is MGHDK and CDR2 is SYGVNS. The CDR3 sequence is CASSPAGGSYEQYF. CDR3 DNA sequence: TGTGCCAGCAGTCCAGCGGGTGGCTCCTACGAGCAGTACTTC.

CDR3 sequence: CASSSGASTDTQYF. The CDR3 DNA is TGTGCCAGCAGTAGCGGGGCATCAACAGATACGCAGTATTTT. The rearrangement links TRBV4-2 to TRBJ2-3, with 8 bases identical to TRBD2. Germline V CDR1 and CDR2: LGHNA, YNFKEQ. The junction had 5 bases not matched to a gene; V was cut back by 6 bases and J by 3 bases. This CDR3 region has 14 residues.

As DNA, the CDR3 is TGTGCCAGCAGCTTAAATTGGGCTTCCTCCTACAATGAGCAGTTCTTC. This gives the protein CASSLNWASSYNEQFF. The chain recombines TRBV11-2 with TRBJ2-1; D unclear. This CDR3 is 16 amino acids long. Germline lookup yields CDR1 SGHAT and CDR2 FQNNGV. Trimming removed 2 bases from V and 0 bases from J, with 11 bases in between. Looking up the rest from reference TRBV11-2 and TRBJ2-1 gives the full variable domain: EAGVAQSPRYKIIEKRQSVAFWCNPISGHATLYWYQQILGQGPKLLIQFQNNGVVDDSQLPKDRFSAERLKGVDSTLKIQPAKLEDSAVYLCASSLNWASSYNEQFFGPGTRLTVL.

V gene TRBV28 combines with J gene TRBJ2-7; 7 nucleotides align to TRBD1. Germline assignment: CDR1 MDHEN and CDR2 SYDVKM. The CDR3 runs to 14 residues. Germline trimming cut 6 bases from V and 1 base from J; bases unmatched to any gene: 6. The CDR3 DNA follows: TGTGCCAGCAGCCGGACAGGCCATTCCTACGAGCAGTACTTC. Its protein product is CASSRTGHSYEQYF.

The chain carries TRBV6-5 and TRBJ1-2; a possible D gene is TRBD1 (6 bases). The length of the CDR3 is 15 residues. Germline V gene lookup returns CDR1 MNHEY and CDR2 SVGAGI. The V gene lost 6 bases and the J gene lost 5 bases, with 19 bases spanning the gap. DNA for the CDR3: TGTGCCAGCAGCCACAATCAGGGGAATCCTTATGGCTACACCTTC. This codes for CASSHNQGNPYGYTF.

This clone has only a few counts. The chain employs TRBV18 and TRBJ1-1; D perhaps matches TRBD1 (6 bases). This CDR3 has 12 residues. Between the trimmed V and J ends, which lost 3 bases and 5 bases, there was a span of 7 bases. Looked up from germline, CDR1 is KGHSH and CDR2 is LQKENI. DNA for the CDR3: TGTGCCAGCTCACCCCAGGGGACTGAAGCTTTCTTT. It translates to CASSPQGTEAFF.

The J gene is TRBJ2-1, the V gene TRBV4-1; 8 bases are a match to TRBD2. Germline V gene data show CDR1 as MGHRA and CDR2 as YSYEKL. The CDR3 totals 18 residues. With 6 bases clipped from V and 12 bases from J, the junction kept 25 bases outside the gene matches. CDR3 residues: CASSSARVQREYGDGQFF. Written as DNA, the CDR3 is TGCGCCAGCAGTTCGGCGCGAGTCCAGCGGGAGTATGGAGATGGGCAGTTCTTC.

The genes are TRBV7-2 and TRBJ2-1, with 7 bases matching TRBD1. The CDR3 spans 14 residues. Germline lookup yields CDR1 SGHTA and CDR2 FQGNSA. With V trimmed by 5 bases and J by 4 bases, 5 bases remained unmatched. The CDR3 spells CASSRDSSYNEQFF. The DNA of the CDR3 is TGTGCCAGCAGCCGGGACAGCTCTTACAATGAGCAGTTCTTC.

J is TRBJ2-1 and V is TRBV25-1; 10 nucleotides agree with TRBD2. The CDR3 extends over 16 amino acids. Per the germline V gene, CDR1 is MGHDK and CDR2 is SYGVNS. Trimming at V came to 4 bases and at J to 7 bases, leaving 10 bases not matched to a gene. CDR3 loop: CASSGAGTSVSNEQFF. CDR3 coding DNA: TGTGCCAGCAGTGGAGCCGGGACTAGCGTTAGTAATGAGCAGTTCTTC. Supplemented by reference TRBV25-1 and TRBJ2-1, the full variable domain reads EADIYQTPRYLVIGTGKKITLECSQTMGHDKMYWYQQDPGMELHLIHYSYGVNSTEKGDLSSESTVSRIRTEHFPLTLESARPSHTSQYLCASSGAGTSVSNEQFFGPGTRLTVL.

Notes on this clone: Sequence at one end of the junction differs from germline and may be a read error. The gene calls are TRBV10-3 and TRBJ1-1; D gene unclear. Germline CDR1 and CDR2: ENHRY and SYGVKD. The CDR3 runs 14 residues. DNA for the CDR3: TGTACCATCAGGTCCGTCGAGATCCGCACTGAAGCTTTCTTT. Its translation: CTIRSVEIRTEAFF.

The genes are TRBV28 and TRBJ2-3; D gene uncertain. The germline V and J ends were trimmed by 5 bases and 3 bases, with 6 bases remaining between them. Germline V gives CDR1 MDHEN, CDR2 SYDVKM. The CDR3 totals 12 residues. The CDR3 protein is CASSLGTDTQYF. The CDR3 DNA follows: TGTGCCAGCAGTCTAGGAACAGATACGCAGTATTTT. Variable domain in full (rest from reference TRBV28 and TRBJ2-3): DVKVTQSSRYLVKRTGEKVFLECVQDMDHENMFWYRQDPGLGLRLIYFSYDVKMKEKGDIPEGYSVSREKKERFSLILESASTNQTSMYLCASSLGTDTQYFGPGTRLTVL.

The gene calls are TRBV27 and TRBJ2-6; D is unclear. CDR1 is MNHEY, CDR2 SMNVEV, per germline (reference sequence). The CDR3 runs 13 residues. Between the trimmed V and J ends, which lost 5 bases and 0 bases, there was a span of 2 bases. The CDR3 loop is CASSLSGANVLTF. The CDR3 region has the DNA TGTGCCAGCAGTCTCTCTGGGGCCAACGTCCTGACTTTC.

This chain connects TRBV20-1 to TRBJ2-1; 7 bases align to TRBD1. Trimming at V came to 5 bases and at J to 13 bases, leaving 5 bases not matched to a gene. From germline, CDR1 is DFQATT and CDR2 SNEGSKA (reference sequence). This CDR3 is 10 amino acids long. The CDR3 coding sequence is TGCAGTGCTGTTGACAGGGTACAGTTCTTC. It specifies CSAVDRVQFF.

The V and J genes are TRBV6-5 and TRBJ2-7; maybe TRBD2 (5 bases). The germline V and J ends were trimmed by 2 bases and 2 bases, with 13 bases remaining between them. The CDR3 consists of 15 residues. Germline CDR1 and CDR2: MNHEY and SVGAGI. The CDR3 spells CASSYGLGLTYEQYF. CDR3 DNA sequence: TGTGCCAGCAGTTACGGCCTAGGACTCACCTACGAGCAGTACTTC.

This clone was seen only once. V is TRBV9 and J is TRBJ2-7; 14 bases match TRBD2. The germline V gene has CDR1 SGDLS and CDR2 YYNGEE. V was clipped by 2 bases and J by 4 bases; unmatched bases: 2. This CDR3 is 15 amino acids long. The CDR3 sequence: CASSVGTSGRYEQYF. CDR3 bases: TGTGCCAGCAGCGTGGGGACTAGCGGGAGATACGAGCAGTACTTC. Together with reference TRBV9 and TRBJ2-7, the CDR3 gives the full variable domain: DSGVTQTPKHLITATGQRVTLRCSPRSGDLSVYWYQQSLDQGLQFLIQYYNGEERAKGNILERFSAQQFPDLHSELNLSSLELGDSALYFCASSVGTSGRYEQYFGPGTRLTVT.

The V call is TRBV4-2, the J call TRBJ2-5, with D hard to call. The V gene lost 0 bases and the J gene lost 5 bases, with 10 bases spanning the gap. CDR1 LGHNA and CDR2 YNFKEQ come from the germline V gene. There are 14 residues in the CDR3. Here the CDR3 reads CASSQEQFRETQYF. The CDR3 region has the DNA TGTGCCAGCAGCCAAGAACAATTTCGTGAGACCCAGTACTTC.

This sequence joins TRBV15 and TRBJ1-5; tentative D call: TRBD1 (5 bases). With 1 base removed from V and 3 bases from J, the gap between germline ends came to 10 bases. This CDR3 has 15 residues. The germline CDR1 and CDR2 sequences are LNHNV and YYDKDF (reference sequence). The CDR3 here is CATSRAQESNQPQHF. Written as DNA, the CDR3 is TGTGCCACCAGCAGAGCACAGGAATCCAATCAGCCCCAGCATTTT.

The chain employs TRBV7-8 and TRBJ1-2; D unresolved. Trimming took off 1 base at V and 2 bases at J, with 5 bases between the two ends. CDR1 SGHVS and CDR2 FQNEAQ come from the germline V gene. The CDR3 covers 13 residues. The CDR3 protein is CASSLDWNYGYTF. In DNA, the CDR3 is TGTGCCAGCAGCTTAGACTGGAACTATGGCTACACCTTC.

V is TRBV5-6 and J is TRBJ2-3; 10 nucleotides align to TRBD2. The CDR3 has 14 residues. V lost 2 bases, J lost 8 bases, and 5 bases stayed unmatched. CDR1 SGHDT and CDR2 YYEEEE come from the germline V gene. DNA for the CDR3: TGTGCCAGCAGCTTAGCGGGAGGGCCCCTTACGCAGTATTTT. Encoded protein: CASSLAGGPLTQYF.